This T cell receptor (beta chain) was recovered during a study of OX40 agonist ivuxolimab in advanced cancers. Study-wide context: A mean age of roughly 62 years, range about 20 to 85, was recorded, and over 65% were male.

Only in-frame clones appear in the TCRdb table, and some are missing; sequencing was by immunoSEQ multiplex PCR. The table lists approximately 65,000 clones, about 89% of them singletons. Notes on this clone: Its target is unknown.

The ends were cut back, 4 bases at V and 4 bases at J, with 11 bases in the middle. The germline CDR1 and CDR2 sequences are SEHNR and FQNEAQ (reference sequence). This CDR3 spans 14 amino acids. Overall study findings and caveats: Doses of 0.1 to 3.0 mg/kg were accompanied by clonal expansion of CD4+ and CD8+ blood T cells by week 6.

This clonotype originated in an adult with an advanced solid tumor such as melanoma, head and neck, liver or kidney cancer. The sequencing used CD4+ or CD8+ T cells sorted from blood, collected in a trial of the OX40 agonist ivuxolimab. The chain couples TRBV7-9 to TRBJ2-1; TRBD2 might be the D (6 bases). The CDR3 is CASSSRDWYNEQFF. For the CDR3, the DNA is TGTGCCAGCAGCTCACGGGACTGGTACAATGAGCAGTTCTTC.